This T cell receptor (beta chain) was captured in a study of identical twins. A universal primer site was created by template switching, with the cDNA bearing unique molecular identifiers. TCRdb used MiXCR to reprocess the 5' RACE reads, holding one entry per CDR3 protein. The sample holds 1.5 million to 2 million distinct CDR3 sequences, under 35% seen once. Germline loops: CDR1 LGHNA, CDR2 YNFKEQ. The CDR3 totals 15 residues. V shed 0 bases and J 5 bases; nucleotides not matched to a gene: 1. This clonotype originated in a newborn girl in good health. The chain recombines TRBV4-2 with TRBJ1-5; 10 positions agree with TRBD1. The sequenced sample was cord blood. CDR3 sequence reads: CASSQDGQGDQPQHF. DNA for the CDR3: TGTGCCAGCAGCCAAGATGGACAGGGGGATCAGCCCCAGCATTTT.